These 10 T cell receptor beta chains were all obtained from the same sample, sequenced in a study of cytomegalovirus exposure and HLA in healthy donors. 13 Jbeta primers and 60 Vbeta primers were used for the PCR. Produced via immunoSEQ multiplex PCR; TCRdb's table is partial and in-frame only. The sample carries some 140,000 clones, less than 85% recorded once. Material: PBMCs. Receptors originate from a woman aged 45-60 years in good health and CMV-seropositive.

This clone was counted a single time. Relative to the germline gene, one junction end is altered; a read error may explain this. The rearrangement joins TRBV7-2 to TRBJ2-2, with TRBD2 identical over 15 bases. CDR1 is SGHTA, CDR2 FQGNSA, per germline. CDR3 length: 19 residues. CDR3 loop: CASSLGLAGGYVGTGELFF. CDR3 DNA sequence: TGTGCCAGCAGTTTAGGACTAGCGGGGGGGTATGTTGGCACCGGGGAGCTGTTTTTT.

This clone turned up a few times. The chain links TRBV4-3 to TRBJ2-7; unclear D gene. The CDR3 consists of 14 residues. Per the germline V gene, CDR1 is LGHNA and CDR2 is YSLEER. V gave up 0 bases and J gave up 3 bases, with 9 bases separating them. The CDR3 loop is CASSQDLSGYEQYF. The CDR3 DNA reads as TGCGCCAGCAGCCAAGACTTGTCGGGCTACGAGCAGTACTTC.

This rearrangement joins TRBV5-1 to TRBJ2-5, with a tentative D call TRBD1 (6 bases). In germline, CDR1 is SGHRS, CDR2 YFSETQ. Trimming removed 4 bases from V and 1 base from J, with 11 bases in between. The CDR3 covers 14 residues. CDR3 in amino acids: CASSQGQPQETQYF. CDR3 bases: TGCGCCAGCAGCCAGGGACAACCCCAAGAGACCCAGTACTTC.

The genes are TRBV9 and TRBJ1-3; D is possibly TRBD1 (5 bases). V lost 3 bases and J 0 bases, leaving 10 bases between the germline ends. The germline V gene has CDR1 SGDLS and CDR2 YYNGEE. The CDR3 totals 15 residues. The CDR3 loop reads CASSEGIYSGNTIYF. The CDR3 DNA reads TGTGCCAGCAGCGAGGGGATCTACTCTGGAAACACCATATATTTT.

The CDR3: CASSSNRGNIQYF. As DNA, the CDR3 is TGTGCCAGCAGTTCAAACAGGGGGAACATTCAGTACTTC. This chain links TRBV28 with TRBJ2-4; TRBD1 agrees at 8 bases. Germline-derived CDR1 and CDR2 are MDHEN and SYDVKM. The length of the CDR3 is 13 residues. The J segment lost 7 bases and the V segment lost 4 bases, leaving 3 bases of the junction unmatched. The whole variable domain, filled in from reference TRBV28 and TRBJ2-4, reads DVKVTQSSRYLVKRTGEKVFLECVQDMDHENMFWYRQDPGLGLRLIYFSYDVKMKEKGDIPEGYSVSREKKERFSLILESASTNQTSMYLCASSSNRGNIQYFGAGTRLSVL.

V gene TRBV5-4 combines with J gene TRBJ2-3, with TRBD2 identical over 14 bases. Germline CDR1 and CDR2: SGHNT and YYREEE (reference sequence). V dropped 5 bases and J dropped 6; count of bases not matched to a gene: 11. The CDR3 extends over 17 amino acids. DNA for the CDR3: TGTGCCAGCAGGCGTCAGACTAGCGGGGGGGCCTTGGATACGCAGTATTTT. It specifies CASRRQTSGGALDTQYF.

The chain is built from TRBV10-3 and TRBJ1-2; D is unresolved. The CDR3 contains 12 residues. Germline CDR1 reads ENHRY; CDR2 reads SYGVKD. V was pared by 6 bases and J by 6 bases, with 11 bases between. The CDR3 region has the DNA TGTGCCATCAGCCTCAACATGGATGGCTACACCTTC. This gives the protein CAISLNMDGYTF.

The chain combines TRBV7-9 with TRBJ1-1; the D gene is possibly TRBD1 (6 bases). Germline V lookup: CDR1 SEHNR, CDR2 FQNEAQ (reference sequence). The length of the CDR3 is 14 residues. Trimming stripped 2 bases from V and 4 bases from J, with 11 bases between. The DNA of the CDR3 is TGTGCCAGCAGCTTAAACAGGGACCTCACTGAAGCTTTCTTT. This translates into CASSLNRDLTEAFF.

This clone was counted only a few times. The J gene is TRBJ2-5, the V gene TRBV5-1, with 7 positions matching TRBD1. This CDR3 spans 13 amino acids. V shed 3 bases and J 3 bases; nucleotides not matched to a gene: 2. In germline, CDR1 is SGHRS, CDR2 YFSETQ. In DNA form, the CDR3 reads TGCGCCAGCAGCTGGACAGGTGAAGAGACCCAGTACTTC. It codes for CASSWTGEETQYF.

The chain employs TRBV30 and TRBJ1-3; D is ambiguous. Germline CDR1 is GTSNPN and CDR2 is SVGIG (reference sequence). CDR3 length: 15 residues. The V end was cut by 5 bases, the J end by 3 bases, with 17 bases between. The CDR3 region has the DNA TGTGCCTGGGGCACGCGTCGGGGAAGTGGAAACACCATATATTTT. Protein sequence: CAWGTRRGSGNTIYF.